This TCR beta chain was identified in a study of regulatory T cells in long-lasting Graves disease. As to time point: newly diagnosed GD, antithyroid drugs for less than 3 months. PBMCs were the source of the RNA used for TCR sequencing. This clonotype has ten or more counts. Germline CDR1 and CDR2: KGHSH and LQKENI. Trimming shortened V by 4 bases and J by 0 bases, and 14 bases separated the two germline ends. The CDR3 runs to 16 residues. Building of the TCR beta libraries involved iRepertoire HTBI primers and Arm-PCR of CDR3 regions. TCRdb reprocessed the multiplex PCR reads via MiXCR and lists one record per CDR3 protein. Seen here are approximately 400,000 distinct CDR3 sequences, about 11% observed once, and the top ten hold approximately 17%. These data were also filed under a second study, of T cells in Graves' hyperthyroidism and ophthalmopathy.

This chain joins TRBV18 and TRBJ2-3, with D perhaps TRBD1 or TRBD2 (6 bases each). Sequencing used peripheral blood mononuclear cells (PBMCs), obtained at new diagnosis, from a patient treated with antithyroid drugs. This clonotype was obtained from a woman between 18 and 29 years old with Graves disease. CDR3 residues: CASSRGTLSSTDTQYF. The CDR3 coding sequence is TGTGCCAGCTCACGCGGGACACTTTCTAGCACAGATACGCAGTATTTT. The entire variable domain, with the rest obtained from reference TRBV18 and TRBJ2-3, is as follows: NAGVMQNPRHLVRRRGQEARLRCSPMKGHSHVYWYRQLPEEGLKFMVYLQKENIIDESGMPKERFSAEFPKEGPSILRIQQVVRGDSAAYFCASSRGTLSSTDTQYFGPGTRLTVL.